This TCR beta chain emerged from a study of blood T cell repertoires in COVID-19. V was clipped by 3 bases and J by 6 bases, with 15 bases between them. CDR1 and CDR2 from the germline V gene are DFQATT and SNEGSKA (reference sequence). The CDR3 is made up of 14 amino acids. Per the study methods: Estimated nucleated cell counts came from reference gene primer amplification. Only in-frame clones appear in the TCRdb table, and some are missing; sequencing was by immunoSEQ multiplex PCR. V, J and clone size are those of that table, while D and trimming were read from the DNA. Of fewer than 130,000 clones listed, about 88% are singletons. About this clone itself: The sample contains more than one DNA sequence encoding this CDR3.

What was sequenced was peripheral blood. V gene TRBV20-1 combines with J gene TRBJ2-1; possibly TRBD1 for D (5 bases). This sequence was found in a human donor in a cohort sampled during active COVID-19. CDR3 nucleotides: TGCAGTGCTAGTAGCCAGGGTAGGCTCAATGAGCAGTTCTTC. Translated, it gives CSASSQGRLNEQFF.